Included here is one T cell receptor (beta chain) sequence, with context. What it recognizes is unknown. This may be a read error, as it is one base from a much larger clone. V was clipped by 0 bases and J by 4 bases, with 9 bases between them. Germline CDR1 and CDR2: DFQATT and SNEGSKA (reference sequence). The CDR3 covers 13 residues. TCRdb reanalysed the 5' RACE reads using MiXCR and keeps one entry per CDR3 protein. The table includes roughly 600,000 distinct CDR3 sequences, roughly 17% detected once. The sample is drawn from a study of T-cell memory formation after mild COVID-19. Study summary: Clusters were largely donor specific. Overall study findings and caveats: In pre-infection memory, a portion of responding clones appeared, which suggested that cross-reactive memory joined.

The sequence derives from an adult woman who had mild COVID-19 (a few samples of this study predate the infection). Cell type and time point are not known. The rearrangement joins TRBV20-1 to TRBJ1-2; D is possibly TRBD1 (5 bases). The sequenced sample was PBMCs or a T cell subset sorted from them (not recorded which). CDR3 amino acids: CSARDPGGYGYTF. CDR3 sequence (DNA): TGCAGTGCTAGAGATCCCGGGGGCTATGGCTACACCTTC.